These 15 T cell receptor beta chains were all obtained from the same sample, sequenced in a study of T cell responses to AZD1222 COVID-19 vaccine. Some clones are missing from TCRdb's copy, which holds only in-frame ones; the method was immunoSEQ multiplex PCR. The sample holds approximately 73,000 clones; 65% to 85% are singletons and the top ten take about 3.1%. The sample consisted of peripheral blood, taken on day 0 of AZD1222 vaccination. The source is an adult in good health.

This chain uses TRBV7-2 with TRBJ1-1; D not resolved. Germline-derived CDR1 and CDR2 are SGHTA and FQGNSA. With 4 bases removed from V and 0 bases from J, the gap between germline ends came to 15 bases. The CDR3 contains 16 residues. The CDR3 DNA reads TGTGCCAGCAGCTACGCAGACTTAGGGATGAACACTGAAGCTTTCTTT. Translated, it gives CASSYADLGMNTEAFF.

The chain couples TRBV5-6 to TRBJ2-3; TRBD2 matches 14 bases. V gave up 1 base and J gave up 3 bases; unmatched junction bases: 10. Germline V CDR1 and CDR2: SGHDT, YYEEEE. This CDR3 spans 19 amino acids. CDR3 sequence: CASSLSRLAGGLGTDTQYF. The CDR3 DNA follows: TGTGCCAGCAGCTTGTCCAGACTAGCGGGGGGGCTCGGGACAGATACGCAGTATTTT.

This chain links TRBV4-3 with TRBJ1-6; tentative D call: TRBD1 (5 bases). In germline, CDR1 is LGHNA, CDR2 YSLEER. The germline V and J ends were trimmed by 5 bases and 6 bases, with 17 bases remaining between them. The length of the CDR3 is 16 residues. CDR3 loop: CASSTSWEGRNSPLHF. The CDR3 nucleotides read TGCGCCAGCAGCACAAGCTGGGAGGGGCGTAATTCACCCCTCCACTTT.

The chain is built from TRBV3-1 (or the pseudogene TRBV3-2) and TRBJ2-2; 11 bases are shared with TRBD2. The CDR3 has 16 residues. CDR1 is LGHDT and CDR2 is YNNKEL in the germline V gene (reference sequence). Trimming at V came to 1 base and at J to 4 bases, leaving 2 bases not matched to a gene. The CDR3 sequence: CASSQVTSGSTGELFF. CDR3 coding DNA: TGTGCCAGCAGCCAAGTAACTAGCGGGAGCACCGGGGAGCTGTTTTTT.

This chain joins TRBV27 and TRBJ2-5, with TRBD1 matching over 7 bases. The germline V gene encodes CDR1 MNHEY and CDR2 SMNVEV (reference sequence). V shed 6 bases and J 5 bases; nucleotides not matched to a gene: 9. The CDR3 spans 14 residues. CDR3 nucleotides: TGTGCCAGCAGAGACAGGGAATATGGGGAGACCCAGTACTTC. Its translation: CASRDREYGETQYF.

In nucleotides, the CDR3 is TGTGCCAGCAGTTTATCTTGGATCGGGGCGGGGAACACTGAAGCTTTCTTT. This codes for CASSLSWIGAGNTEAFF. This chain joins TRBV27 and TRBJ1-1; TRBD1 is a possible D gene (5 bases). This CDR3 comprises 17 residues. V dropped 0 bases and J dropped 1 base, with 15 bases sitting between them. Germline lookup yields CDR1 MNHEY and CDR2 SMNVEV (reference sequence).

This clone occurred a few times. The CDR3 DNA is TGCGCCAGCACGGCTAGCGGATCCTACAATGAGCAGTTCTTC. As protein: CASTASGSYNEQFF. The chain carries TRBV5-1 and TRBJ2-1, with 7 bases identical to TRBD2. Germline trimming cut 6 bases from V and 1 base from J; bases unmatched to any gene: 4. Per the germline V gene, CDR1 is SGHRS and CDR2 is YFSETQ. The CDR3 extends over 14 amino acids.

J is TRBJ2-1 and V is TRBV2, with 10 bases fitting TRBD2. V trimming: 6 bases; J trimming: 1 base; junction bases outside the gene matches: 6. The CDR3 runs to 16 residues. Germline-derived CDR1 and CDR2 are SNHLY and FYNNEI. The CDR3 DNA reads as TGTGCCAGCAGCGAGCGGGGGGGAAGGTCCTACAATGAGCAGTTCTTC. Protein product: CASSERGGRSYNEQFF.

The CDR3 reads CASSLGGAGNQPQHF. CDR3 DNA: TGTGCCAGCAGCTTAGGAGGGGCGGGCAATCAGCCCCAGCATTTT. V is TRBV7-9 and J is TRBJ1-5; the D gene is possibly TRBD1 (5 bases). Trimming shortened V by 1 base and J by 2 bases, and 9 bases separated the two germline ends. CDR1 is SEHNR and CDR2 is FQNEAQ in the germline V gene (reference sequence). This CDR3 region has 15 residues.

The CDR3 nucleotides are TGTGCCAGTAGTGGGTCCCGGTACCAAGAGACCCAGTACTTC. This codes for CASSGSRYQETQYF. The gene calls are TRBV19 and TRBJ2-5, with unresolved D. The CDR3 extends over 14 amino acids. Trimming shortened V by 5 bases and J by 0 bases, and 10 bases separated the two germline ends. Per the germline V gene, CDR1 is LNHDA and CDR2 is SQIVND (reference sequence).

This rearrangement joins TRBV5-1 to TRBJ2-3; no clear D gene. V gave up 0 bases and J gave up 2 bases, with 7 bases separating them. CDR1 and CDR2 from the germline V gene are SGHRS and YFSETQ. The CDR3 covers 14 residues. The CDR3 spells CASSLADFTDTQYF. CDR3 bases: TGCGCCAGCAGCTTGGCCGATTTCACAGATACGCAGTATTTT. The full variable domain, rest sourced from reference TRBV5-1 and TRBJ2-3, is KAGVTQTPRYLIKTRGQQVTLSCSPISGHRSVSWYQQTPGQGLQFLFEYFSETQRNKGNFPGRFSGRQFSNSRSEMNVSTLELGDSALYLCASSLADFTDTQYFGPGTRLTVL.

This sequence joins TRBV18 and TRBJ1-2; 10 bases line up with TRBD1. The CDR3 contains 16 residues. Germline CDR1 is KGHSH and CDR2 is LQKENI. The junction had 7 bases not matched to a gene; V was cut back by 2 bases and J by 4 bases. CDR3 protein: CASSPTGTGDLYGYTF. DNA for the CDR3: TGTGCCAGCTCACCAACTGGGACAGGGGACCTCTATGGCTACACCTTC. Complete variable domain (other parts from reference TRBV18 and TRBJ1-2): NAGVMQNPRHLVRRRGQEARLRCSPMKGHSHVYWYRQLPEEGLKFMVYLQKENIIDESGMPKERFSAEFPKEGPSILRIQQVVRGDSAAYFCASSPTGTGDLYGYTFGSGTRLTVV.

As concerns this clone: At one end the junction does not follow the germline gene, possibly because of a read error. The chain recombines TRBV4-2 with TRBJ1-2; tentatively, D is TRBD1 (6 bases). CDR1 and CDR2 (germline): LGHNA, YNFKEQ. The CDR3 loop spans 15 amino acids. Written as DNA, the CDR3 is TGTGCCAGCAGCCAAGTACTAAAAACAGGGAAAGGGGCCTCCTTC. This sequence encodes CASSQVLKTGKGASF.

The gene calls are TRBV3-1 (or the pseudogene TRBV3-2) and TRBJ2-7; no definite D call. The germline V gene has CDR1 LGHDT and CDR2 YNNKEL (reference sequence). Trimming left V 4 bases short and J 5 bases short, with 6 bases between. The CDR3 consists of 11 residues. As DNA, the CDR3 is TGTGCCAGCAGCCTTAGGAACGAGCAGTACTTC. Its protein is CASSLRNEQYF.

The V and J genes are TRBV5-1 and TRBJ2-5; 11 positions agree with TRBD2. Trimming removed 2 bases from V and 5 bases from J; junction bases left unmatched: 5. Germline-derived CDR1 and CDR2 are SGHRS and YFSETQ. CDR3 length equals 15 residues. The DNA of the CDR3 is TGCGCCAGCAGCTTAACTAGCGGGGGCCCTGAGACCCAGTACTTC. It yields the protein CASSLTSGGPETQYF.